Presented here are 5 T cell receptor beta chains from one specimen sequenced in a study of identical twins. MiXCR was run by TCRdb on the 5' RACE reads, yielding one entry per CDR3 protein. Among 1.5 million to 2 million distinct CDR3 sequences, 25% to 35% were seen once, and the ten largest hold 0.25% to 0.3%. Sequenced input: cord blood. The origin of the receptors is a newborn girl in good health.

The chain combines TRBV25-1 with TRBJ2-1; D gene uncertain. The CDR3 extends over 17 amino acids. The V end was cut by 4 bases, the J end by 2 bases, with 18 bases between. CDR1 and CDR2 from the germline V gene are MGHDK and SYGVNS. The CDR3 nucleotides read TGTGCCAGCAGTGGACCAAAGGCGGATACAGCCTACAATGAGCAGTTCTTC. This codes for CASSGPKADTAYNEQFF.

This clonotype has only a few counts. The V and J genes are TRBV5-6 and TRBJ2-1, with a possible D match to TRBD2 (6 bases). Germline V gene data show CDR1 as SGHDT and CDR2 as YYEEEE. V was trimmed by 4 bases and J by 0 bases, leaving 20 bases between them. The CDR3 is 18 amino acids. The CDR3 DNA follows: TGTGCCAGCAGCGGGACGGGGGTCTTAGCCCCCTCCTACAATGAGCAGTTCTTC. Protein: CASSGTGVLAPSYNEQFF.

V gene TRBV5-1 combines with J gene TRBJ2-3; 7 bases line up with TRBD1. CDR1 is SGHRS, CDR2 YFSETQ, per germline. This CDR3 is built from 15 residues. With 2 bases clipped from V and 4 bases from J, the junction kept 7 bases outside the gene matches. This chain's CDR3 is CASSFGSTGADTQYF. Written as DNA, the CDR3 is TGCGCCAGCAGCTTCGGTTCTACAGGGGCAGATACGCAGTATTTT.

This chain joins TRBV6-2 or TRBV6-3 and TRBJ2-1, with 15 bases aligning to TRBD2. Trimming took 4 bases from V and 12 from J; bases not matched to a gene: 4. The CDR3 runs 14 residues. The V gene's germline CDR1 is MNHEY and CDR2 SVGEGT. CDR3 region: CASSSGLAGGRQFF. The CDR3 nucleotides read TGTGCCAGCAGTTCAGGACTAGCGGGGGGGCGGCAGTTCTTC.

This clonotype was recorded a few times. The V gene is TRBV24-1, the J gene TRBJ1-2; D ambiguous. This CDR3 is built from 13 residues. Per germline, CDR1 KGHDR and CDR2 SFDVKD. Trimming took off 4 bases at V and 2 bases at J, with 7 bases between the two ends. In DNA, the CDR3 is TGTGCCACCAGTGACGGTCTGAACTATGGCTACACCTTC. It yields the protein CATSDGLNYGYTF.